This T cell receptor (beta chain) was observed in a study of shared clonotypes between healthy human individuals. General study points: As a rule, naive subsets had a larger estimated richness than memory subsets. Rarefaction showed sorted-subset sequencing was incomplete despite large depth.

Assay used: immunoSEQ multiplex PCR; TCRdb lists only in-frame clones, some missing. In the table there are over 2 million clones, around 92% of which are singletons. Losses at the gene ends were 5 bases for V and 8 bases for J; bases not matched to a gene: 11. The CDR3 contains 14 residues. Germline assignment: CDR1 KGHSH and CDR2 LQKENI. As to this clone: Antigen unknown.

The V and J genes are TRBV18 and TRBJ2-5; 7 positions agree with TRBD2. The sequence was collected from a man aged 18-30 years in good health. Some clones in this sample may be carry-over from other donors' samples. Sequenced input: naive CD4+ T cells from PBMCs. Subset given: CD45RA+ positively selected. CDR3 bases: TGTGCCAGCTCAAAAACTAGCGCCCTCGATACCCAGTACTTC. Translation: CASSKTSALDTQYF.